The 15 T cell receptor beta chains in this list originate from one sample, sequenced in a study of blood T cell repertoires in COVID-19 (dated by TCRdb to between 2020 and 2021). Library generation was performed with the immunoSEQ multiplex PCR assay. TCRdb obtained this table from immuneACCESS and retained in-frame rearrangements with V and J assigned. These tables miss some clones; where compared with another copy, unresolved V genes account for less than half of the shortfall, and the remainder is unexplained. The sample yields 500,000 to 600,000 clones; less than 90% were counted once. The top ten clonotypes cover around 7.8% of the sample. The sequencing sample was made of peripheral blood. The receptors stem from a woman aged 50 to 60 with COVID-19, enrolled during active disease.

J is TRBJ1-4 and V is TRBV6-5; TRBD1 aligns across 11 bases. Looked up from germline, CDR1 is MNHEY and CDR2 is SVGAGI. The J segment lost 8 bases and the V segment lost 7 bases, leaving 3 bases of the junction unmatched. The CDR3 sequence is 13 residues long. The CDR3 region is CASTDRGHEKLFF. Written as DNA, the CDR3 is TGTGCCAGCACGGACAGGGGGCACGAAAAACTGTTTTTT.

The chain carries TRBV25-1 and TRBJ1-5; tentatively, D is TRBD1 (5 bases). V was trimmed by 6 bases and J by 0 bases, leaving 21 bases between them. Germline assignment: CDR1 MGHDK and CDR2 SYGVNS. CDR3 length equals 18 residues. CDR3 sequence reads: CASRPGGGDGFSNQPQHF. CDR3 coding DNA: TGTGCCAGCAGGCCTGGGGGAGGCGACGGATTTAGCAATCAGCCCCAGCATTTT.

The rearrangement joins TRBV11-3 to TRBJ2-3; weak D call: TRBD2 (6 bases). Germline values: CDR1 SGHNT, CDR2 YENEEA. The V end lost 5 bases, the J end lost 2 bases, and 11 bases lay between the germline ends. The CDR3 runs 14 residues. CDR3 DNA sequence: TGTGCCAGCAGCCCCCGGGGGACCACAGATACGCAGTATTTT. Amino acid sequence: CASSPRGTTDTQYF.

V gene TRBV2 combines with J gene TRBJ2-3, with TRBD2 as a possible D gene (6 bases). Germline V gene sequence: CDR1 SNHLY, CDR2 FYNNEI. The CDR3 covers 13 residues. The V end lost 3 bases, the J end lost 4 bases, and 8 bases lay between the germline ends. Here the CDR3 DNA reads TGTGCCAGCAGTGAGGGGGGAGCAGATACGCAGTATTTT. This gives the protein CASSEGGADTQYF.

This chain joins TRBV2 and TRBJ2-5; no clear D gene. The length of the CDR3 is 15 residues. CDR1 is SNHLY and CDR2 is FYNNEI in the germline V gene. V lost 7 bases and J lost 2, with 17 bases in between. CDR3 sequence reads: CASTDLGRNQETQYF. CDR3 coding DNA: TGTGCCAGCACGGATTTGGGCAGGAATCAAGAGACCCAGTACTTC.

The V call is TRBV2, the J call TRBJ2-2; TRBD1 matches 7 bases. J was trimmed by 6 bases and V by 1 base; bases with no gene match: 5. This CDR3 comprises 15 residues. Per the germline V gene, CDR1 is SNHLY and CDR2 is FYNNEI. CDR3: CASSEGTGFPGELFF. In DNA, the CDR3 is TGTGCCAGCAGTGAAGGGACAGGATTCCCCGGGGAGCTGTTTTTT.

The genes are TRBV12-3 or TRBV12-4 and TRBJ1-2, with 8 bases that match TRBD1. CDR3 length equals 12 residues. The V gene end was trimmed by 1 base and the J gene end by 10 bases; junction bases not matched to a gene: 2. In nucleotides, the CDR3 is TGTGCCAGCAGTTTAGAGGACAGGGTCTACACCTTC. Residues: CASSLEDRVYTF.

This clone was counted between two and nine times. This chain joins TRBV19 and TRBJ1-2; perhaps TRBD1 as D (5 bases). The CDR3 is 14 amino acids. In germline, CDR1 is LNHDA, CDR2 SQIVND (reference sequence). The V end was cut by 7 bases, the J end by 3 bases, with 15 bases between. The CDR3 DNA reads as TGTGCCAGTATCGACTGGGGGACTGACTATGGCTACACCTTC. Amino acid sequence: CASIDWGTDYGYTF.

The chain joins TRBV4-1 to TRBJ1-1; 9 bases map to TRBD1. The CDR3 loop spans 17 amino acids. Looked up from germline, CDR1 is MGHRA and CDR2 is YSYEKL. Trimming took 0 bases from V and 0 from J; bases not matched to a gene: 5. This CDR3 is CASSQEVGTGMNTEAFF. The CDR3 region has the DNA TGCGCCAGCAGCCAAGAAGTGGGGACAGGGATGAACACTGAAGCTTTCTTT.

V usage is TRBV6-1 and J usage is TRBJ1-2, with 9 bases identical to TRBD1. Looked up from germline, CDR1 is MNHNS and CDR2 is SASEGT. CDR3 size: 17 residues. Trimming cost V 4 bases and J 1 base; bases outside gene matches: 10. The DNA of the CDR3 is TGTGCCAGCAGTGCCAGACAGGGGGGGGATCTTAACTATGGCTACACCTTC. Translated: CASSARQGGDLNYGYTF.

This chain uses TRBV18 with TRBJ1-1; D is ambiguous. The V end lost 7 bases, the J end lost 3 bases, and 15 bases lay between the germline ends. The CDR3 loop spans 14 amino acids. Looked up from germline, CDR1 is KGHSH and CDR2 is LQKENI. CDR3 protein: CASLSSGSDTEAFF. The CDR3 DNA reads TGTGCCAGCTTGTCTTCGGGGTCAGACACTGAAGCTTTCTTT.

J is TRBJ2-7 and V is TRBV6-5; 10 nucleotides line up with TRBD1. Germline-derived CDR1 and CDR2 are MNHEY and SVGAGI. J lost 2 bases, V lost 8 bases, and 6 bases had no gene match. There are 14 residues in the CDR3. CDR3 coding DNA: TGTGCCAGCTACCGGGACAGGGGAACCTACGAGCAGTACTTC. Protein sequence: CASYRDRGTYEQYF.

This clone showed up just a few times. This chain joins TRBV4-1 and TRBJ1-1; weak D call: TRBD1 (6 bases). There are 16 residues in the CDR3. CDR1 and CDR2 from the germline V gene are MGHRA and YSYEKL. Trimming took 4 bases from V and 1 from J, leaving 16 bases between them. DNA for the CDR3: TGCGCCAGCAGCCTCCCGCCAGGACAGACGAACACTGAAGCTTTCTTT. This translates into CASSLPPGQTNTEAFF.

The rearrangement joins TRBV6-5 to TRBJ1-4; 7 bases fit TRBD1. V shed 10 bases and J 3 bases; nucleotides not matched to a gene: 11. The V gene's germline CDR1 is MNHEY and CDR2 SVGAGI. The CDR3 is 15 amino acids. The CDR3 bases are TGTGCCACCAGAGAGGCCCAGGGGGCTAATGAAAAACTGTTTTTT. Translated, it gives CATREAQGANEKLFF.

V and J are TRBV6-5 and TRBJ1-1; TRBD1 matches at 8 bases. The CDR3 runs 15 residues. The germline gives CDR1 MNHEY, CDR2 SVGAGI. V was clipped by 6 bases and J by 1 base; unmatched bases: 7. In DNA form, the CDR3 reads TGTGCCAGCAGAGTTCACGACAGGGGGAACACTGAAGCTTTCTTT. It encodes CASRVHDRGNTEAFF.